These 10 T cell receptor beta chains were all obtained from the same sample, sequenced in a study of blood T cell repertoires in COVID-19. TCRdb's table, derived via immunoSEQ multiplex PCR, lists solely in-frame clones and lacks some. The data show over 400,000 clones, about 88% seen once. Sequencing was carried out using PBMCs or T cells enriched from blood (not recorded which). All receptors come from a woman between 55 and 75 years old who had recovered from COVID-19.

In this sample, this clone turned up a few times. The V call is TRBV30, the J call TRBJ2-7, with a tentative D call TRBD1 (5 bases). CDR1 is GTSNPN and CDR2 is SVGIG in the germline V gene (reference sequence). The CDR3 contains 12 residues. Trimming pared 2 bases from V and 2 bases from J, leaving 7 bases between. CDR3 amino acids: CAWSKDTYEQYV. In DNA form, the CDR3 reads TGTGCCTGGAGTAAGGACACCTACGAGCAGTACGTC.

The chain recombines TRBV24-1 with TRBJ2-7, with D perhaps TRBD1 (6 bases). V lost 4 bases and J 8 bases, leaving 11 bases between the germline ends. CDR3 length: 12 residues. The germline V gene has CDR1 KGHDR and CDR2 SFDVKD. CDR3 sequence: CATSEQGYKQYF. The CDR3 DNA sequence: TGTGCCACCAGTGAACAGGGTTACAAGCAGTACTTC.

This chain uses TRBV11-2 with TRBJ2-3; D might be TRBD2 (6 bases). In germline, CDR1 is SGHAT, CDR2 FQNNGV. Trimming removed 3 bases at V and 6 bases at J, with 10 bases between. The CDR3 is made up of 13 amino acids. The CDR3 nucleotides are TGTGCCAGCAGCTTCCGGGAGCCCGATACGCAGTATTTT. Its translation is CASSFREPDTQYF.

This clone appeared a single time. CDR3: CASSQAPVLSYEQYF. In nucleotides, the CDR3 is TGTGCCAGCAGCCAAGCGCCGGTGCTCTCCTACGAGCAGTACTTC. The genes are TRBV3-1 (or the pseudogene TRBV3-2) and TRBJ2-7; D remains unclear. The CDR3 consists of 15 residues. Germline lookup yields CDR1 LGHDT and CDR2 YNNKEL (reference sequence). V lost 1 base to trimming and J lost 0 bases, with 10 bases between them.

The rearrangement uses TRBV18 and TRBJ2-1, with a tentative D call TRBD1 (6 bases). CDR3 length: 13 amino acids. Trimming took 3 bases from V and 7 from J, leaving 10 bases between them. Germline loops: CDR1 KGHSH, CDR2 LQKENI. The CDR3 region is CASSPQGGNEQFF. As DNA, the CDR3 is TGTGCCAGCTCACCCCAAGGGGGTAATGAGCAGTTCTTC.

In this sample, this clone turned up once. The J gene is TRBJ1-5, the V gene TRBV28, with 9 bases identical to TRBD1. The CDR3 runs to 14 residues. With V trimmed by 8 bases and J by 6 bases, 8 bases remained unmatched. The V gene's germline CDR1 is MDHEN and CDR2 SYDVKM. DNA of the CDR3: TGTGCCAGCCGGGACAGGGCCCTTGGTCAGCCCCAGCATTTT. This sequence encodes CASRDRALGQPQHF.

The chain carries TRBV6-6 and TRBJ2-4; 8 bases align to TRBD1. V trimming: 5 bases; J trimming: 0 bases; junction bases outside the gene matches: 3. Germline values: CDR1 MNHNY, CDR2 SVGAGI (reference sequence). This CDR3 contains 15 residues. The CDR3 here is CASSDRGLAKNIQYF. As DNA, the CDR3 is TGTGCCAGCAGTGACAGGGGATTAGCCAAAAACATTCAGTACTTC.

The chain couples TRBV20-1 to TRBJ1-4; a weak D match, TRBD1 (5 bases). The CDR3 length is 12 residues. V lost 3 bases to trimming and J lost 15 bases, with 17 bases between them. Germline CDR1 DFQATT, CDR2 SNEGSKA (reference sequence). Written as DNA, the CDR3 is TGCAGTGCTAGTGACCCGCAGAAGGGGATGTTTTTT. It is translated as CSASDPQKGMFF.

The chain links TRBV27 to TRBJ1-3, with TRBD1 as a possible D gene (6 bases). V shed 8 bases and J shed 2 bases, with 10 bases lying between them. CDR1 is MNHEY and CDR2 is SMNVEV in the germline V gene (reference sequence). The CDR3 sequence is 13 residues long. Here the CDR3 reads CASRRTAGNTIYF. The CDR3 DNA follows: TGTGCCAGCCGACGGACAGCTGGAAACACCATATATTTT.

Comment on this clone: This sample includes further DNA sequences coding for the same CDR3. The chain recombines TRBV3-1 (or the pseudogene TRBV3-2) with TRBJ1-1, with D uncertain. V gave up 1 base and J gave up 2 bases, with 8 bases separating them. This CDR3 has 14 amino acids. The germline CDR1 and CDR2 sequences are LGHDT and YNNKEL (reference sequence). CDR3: CASSQGGGNTEAFF. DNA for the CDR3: TGTGCCAGCAGCCAAGGTGGAGGAAACACTGAAGCTTTCTTT.